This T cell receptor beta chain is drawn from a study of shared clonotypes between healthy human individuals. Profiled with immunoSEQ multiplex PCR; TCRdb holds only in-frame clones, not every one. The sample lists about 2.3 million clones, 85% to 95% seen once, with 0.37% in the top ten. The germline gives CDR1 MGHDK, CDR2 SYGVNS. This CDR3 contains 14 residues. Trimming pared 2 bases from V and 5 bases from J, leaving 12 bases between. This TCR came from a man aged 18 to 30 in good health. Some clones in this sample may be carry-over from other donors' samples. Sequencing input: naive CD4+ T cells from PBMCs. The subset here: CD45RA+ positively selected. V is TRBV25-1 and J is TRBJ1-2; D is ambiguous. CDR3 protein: CASSERGSDYGYTF. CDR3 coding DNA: TGTGCCAGCAGTGAAAGAGGGAGCGATTATGGCTACACCTTC.